These T cell receptor beta chains were read from a single sample in a study of T cells expressing NK-cell markers. TCRdb re-called the 5' RACE reads and gives one entry per CDR3 protein, without DNA. This sample lists approximately 170,000 distinct CDR3 sequences; its ten largest clones have 20%. Input material: blood T cells: a sorted CD56 or NKG2C T cell subset, CD4+ or CD8+ T cells, or bulk PBMC T cells (not recorded which). The receptors were sampled from a man between 18 and 69 years old in good health. Each CDR3 is given with its conserved first and last residue. The order of the fields is clone size, CDR3 length, J gene, V gene, CDR3 protein. A clone size is listed for some rows: how often the clone was seen (once, few, many), or a class if it is expanded.

-,15,TRBJ1-6,TRBV27,CASSHGGGAGSPLHF
-,15,TRBJ1-5,TRBV6-1,CASSEAQEGGQPQHF
-,14,TRBJ2-7,TRBV6-5,CASSLVGGWGEQYF
-,12,TRBJ2-3,TRBV15,CATGGIADTQYF
-,14,TRBJ2-7,TRBV19,CASRMEAPAGEQYF
-,18,TRBJ2-2,TRBV7-7,CASSSSSGGAGRTGELFF
-,16,TRBJ2-7,TRBV13,CASSFLLAGGPYEQYF
-,15,TRBJ1-1,TRBV5-8,CASSLTGEKWTEAFF
-,15,TRBJ2-5,TRBV6-1,CASRNLRGTLETQYF
-,14,TRBJ1-1,TRBV27,CATAGRDQNTEAFF
-,17,TRBJ2-1,TRBV27,CASSTYTGLAGNNEQFF
-,17,TRBJ2-7,TRBV3-1,CASSPYRDRVPYYEQYF
-,15,TRBJ1-2,TRBV4-1,CASSQDEGTYYGYTF
-,13,TRBJ2-7,TRBV1,CTSSRGGPYEQYF
-,19,TRBJ1-5,TRBV28,CASSFFTGTPTDHRQPQHF
-,17,TRBJ2-1,TRBV5-4,CASSLVSTSGGVNEQFF
-,14,TRBJ1-1,TRBV6-1,CASSQYSTYTEAFF
-,14,TRBJ2-7,TRBV2,CASTPTSGDYEQYF
large,13,TRBJ1-6,TRBV4-2,CASSQRDGSPLHF
-,15,TRBJ2-2,TRBV13,CASSTGVFGTGELFF
-,14,TRBJ2-3,TRBV6-4,CASSVSGGTDTQYF
-,17,TRBJ2-4,TRBV7-8,CASSLHSQGFAKNIQYF
-,16,TRBJ1-5,TRBV12-3/TRBV12-4,CASSLFGGDSNQPQHF
-,17,TRBJ1-6,TRBV7-8,CASSPHGQGVNNSPLHF
-,16,TRBJ2-7,TRBV6-5,CASSLSSSGGAYEQYF
-,18,TRBJ2-2,TRBV13,CASSPTPGLAGLTGELFF
-,13,TRBJ2-1,TRBV5-4,CASIDPGTNEQFF
-,13,TRBJ1-1,TRBV19,CASKLQGFPEAFF
-,15,TRBJ1-2,TRBV27,CASSPSLRRGYGYTF
-,16,TRBJ2-7,TRBV27,CASSWTPNAGSVEQYF
-,15,TRBJ2-5,TRBV13,CASSLEGTSAETQYF
-,17,TRBJ1-4,TRBV28,CASSPRGLTRENEKLFF
-,18,TRBJ2-3,TRBV6-5,CASSYYATGKYRTDTQYF
-,15,TRBJ2-7,TRBV27,CASSPGTTRGEEQYF
-,15,TRBJ2-5,TRBV7-9,CASSLPSRAEETQYF
-,15,TRBJ2-7,TRBV5-5,CASSLGPDTSYEQYF
-,13,TRBJ2-7,TRBV15,CATSRGRYYEQYF
-,11,TRBJ2-1,TRBV12-3/TRBV12-4,CHTSAGNEQFF
-,19,TRBJ2-7,TRBV11-2,CASSSGTSGGVTSSYEQYF
-,14,TRBJ2-7,TRBV7-2,CASSLGGASYEQYF
-,19,TRBJ2-2,TRBV2,CASRLRSGTGSTNTGELFF
-,16,TRBJ1-3,TRBV15,CATSSPDRGYGNTIYF
-,18,TRBJ2-7,TRBV4-2,CASSQDLEGAGFAYEQYF
-,15,TRBJ2-5,TRBV20-1,CSARPTGGLRETQYF
-,15,TRBJ1-5,TRBV5-7,CASINRGKWDQPQHF
-,14,TRBJ1-2,TRBV5-1,CASSLSGTAYGYTF
-,14,TRBJ2-3,TRBV11-3,CASSLYRGENTQYF
-,16,TRBJ2-1,TRBV11-2,CASSLGGSGGWNEQFF
-,16,TRBJ2-7,TRBV11-2,CASSLTGTYSSYEQYF
-,16,TRBJ1-3,TRBV6-1,CASSRYRAWSGNTIYF
-,15,TRBJ2-5,TRBV10-2,CASRASGGNQETQYF
-,14,TRBJ2-1,TRBV4-2,CASTPSGGADEQFF